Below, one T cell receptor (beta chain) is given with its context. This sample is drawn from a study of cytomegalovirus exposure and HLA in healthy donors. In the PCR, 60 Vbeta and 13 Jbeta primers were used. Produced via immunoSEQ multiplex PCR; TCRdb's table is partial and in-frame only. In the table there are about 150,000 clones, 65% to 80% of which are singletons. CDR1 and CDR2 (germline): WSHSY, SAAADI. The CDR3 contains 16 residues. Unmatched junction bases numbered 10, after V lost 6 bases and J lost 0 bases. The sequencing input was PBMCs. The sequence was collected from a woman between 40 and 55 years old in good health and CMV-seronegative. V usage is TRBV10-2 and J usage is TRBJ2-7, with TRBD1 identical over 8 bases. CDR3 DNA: TGCGCCAGCAGGGACAGGGTGGACTTGAGCTCCTACGAGCAGTACTTC. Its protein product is CASRDRVDLSSYEQYF.